The rows below give T cell receptor beta chains drawn from one sample of a study of cytomegalovirus exposure and HLA in healthy donors. Sequenced by immunoSEQ multiplex PCR; TCRdb stores in-frame clones only, minus some. The sample lists over 130,000 clones; about 64% were seen once. The sequencing input was PBMCs. The source is an older woman in good health and CMV-seropositive. The CDR3 runs from the conserved cysteine through the conserved F or W. D genes are given only for firm matches. Expanded clones get a size class; other rows say once, few or many, or leave the size out.

size	V	J	D	DNA	CDR3
NA	TRBV19	TRBJ2-1	NA	TGTGCCAGTAGTATTCGGGAGCCCGGCAATGAGCAGTTCTTC	CASSIREPGNEQFF
NA	TRBV7-9	TRBJ2-1	TRBD1	TGTGCCAGCCTGGACCGGGACAGGCAATACAATGAGCAGTTCTTC	CASLDRDRQYNEQFF
NA	TRBV30	TRBJ2-7	TRBD2	TGTGCCTGGAGTACCGGGACTAGCGGGGGTAGCTACGAGCAGTACTTC	CAWSTGTSGGSYEQYF
NA	TRBV18	TRBJ1-1	NA	TGTGCCAGCTCACCAGATGTAACATCAGCTTTCTTT	CASSPDVTSAFF
NA	TRBV7-2	TRBJ2-5	TRBD1	TGTGCCAGCAGCTTAGCGGGACAGACCCCAGAGACCCAGTACTTC	CASSLAGQTPETQYF
NA	TRBV18	TRBJ2-1	TRBD2	TGTGCCAGCTCACCACTAGCGGGAGACTACAATGAGCAGTTCTTC	CASSPLAGDYNEQFF
NA	TRBV5-1	TRBJ2-7	TRBD2	TGCGCCAGCAGCTCAACAGATACCGGGACTAGCGGATACGAGCAGTACTTC	CASSSTDTGTSGYEQYF
NA	TRBV19	TRBJ1-5	NA	TGTGCCAGTAGTATCTACGATCAGCCCCAGCATTTT	CASSIYDQPQHF
NA	TRBV7-9	TRBJ2-3	TRBD2	TGTGCCAGCAGCTTACTAGCGGGAGGGTCCACAGATACGCAGTATTTT	CASSLLAGGSTDTQYF
NA	TRBV15	TRBJ2-3	NA	TGTGCCACCAGCAGAGAACGCAGGCATCCAGATACGCAGTATTTT	CATSRERRHPDTQYF
NA	TRBV19	TRBJ1-5	TRBD1	TGTGCCACCCGTGACAGGGGCGCATTAAGCAATCAGCCCCAGCATTTT	CATRDRGALSNQPQHF
few	TRBV18	TRBJ2-3	NA	TGTGCCAGCTCACCTCCAGGTTCCACAGATACGCAGTATTTT	CASSPPGSTDTQYF
NA	TRBV6-6	TRBJ2-1	TRBD1	TGTGCCAGCAGTTACTCGACAGGGCAGTATGAGCAGTTCTTC	CASSYSTGQYEQFF
NA	TRBV13	TRBJ1-4	NA	TGTGCCAGCAGCTTTAACGGAAAACTGTTTTTT	CASSFNGKLFF
once	TRBV6-1	TRBJ1-1	TRBD1	TGTGCCAGCAGTGAAGAAGCAGGGGGCGTCGCTTTCTTT	CASSEEAGGVAFF
NA	TRBV11-3	TRBJ2-3	NA	TGTGCCAGCAGCAGTGGGCTAGGACTCACAGATACGCAGTATTTT	CASSSGLGLTDTQYF
NA	TRBV11-2	TRBJ2-6	TRBD1	TGTGCCAGCAGCTTAGATTCGGGACAGCCTGGGGCCAACGTCCTGACTTTC	CASSLDSGQPGANVLTF